This TCR beta chain was identified during a study of blood T cell repertoires in COVID-19. Sequenced by immunoSEQ multiplex PCR; TCRdb stores in-frame clones only, minus some. The top ten clones hold 7.8% of a sample with a few hundred thousand clones, approximately 87% of them seen once. This CDR3 has 13 residues. In germline, CDR1 is LNHDA, CDR2 SQIVND (reference sequence). V lost 5 bases and J 6 bases, leaving 13 bases between the germline ends. This sequence joins TRBV19 and TRBJ1-1, with D tentatively TRBD1 (6 bases). The receptor was isolated from a woman between 45 and 65 years old who had recovered from COVID-19. Sequencing used peripheral blood. The CDR3 is CASSGQGRPEAFF. The CDR3 DNA follows: TGTGCCAGTAGTGGGCAGGGGAGACCTGAAGCTTTCTTT. The full variable domain, with the rest looked up from reference TRBV19 and TRBJ1-1, is DGGITQSPKYLFRKEGQNVTLSCEQNLNHDAMYWYRQDPGQGLRLIYYSQIVNDFQKGDIAEGYSVSREKKESFPLTVTSAQKNPTAFYLCASSGQGRPEAFFGQGTRLTVV.